This T cell receptor (beta chain) comes out of a study of regulatory dendritic cells for organ transplantation. This CDR3 is built from 15 residues. Trimming pared 1 base from V and 5 bases from J, leaving 15 bases between. Per germline, CDR1 SGDLS and CDR2 YYNGEE. Study findings and constraints: Memory CD8+ T cells were the most oligoclonal; naive cells were highly diverse.

Here immunoSEQ multiplex PCR was the method, and the copy in TCRdb shows in-frame clones only, minus some. There are roughly 27,000 clones in the sample; over 60% occur only once, and about 2.4% lies in the top ten. A remark on this clone: Its antigen is not known.

The chain carries TRBV9 and TRBJ1-2; D possibly corresponds to TRBD1 (5 bases). The sequence was obtained from a human donor in good health. The material sequenced was memory CD4+ T cells from blood. The subset here: CD45RO+ memory T cells. CDR3 amino acids: CASSVTSGRQYGYTF. The CDR3 DNA reads as TGTGCCAGCAGCGTAACCTCCGGGCGACAGTATGGCTACACCTTC.